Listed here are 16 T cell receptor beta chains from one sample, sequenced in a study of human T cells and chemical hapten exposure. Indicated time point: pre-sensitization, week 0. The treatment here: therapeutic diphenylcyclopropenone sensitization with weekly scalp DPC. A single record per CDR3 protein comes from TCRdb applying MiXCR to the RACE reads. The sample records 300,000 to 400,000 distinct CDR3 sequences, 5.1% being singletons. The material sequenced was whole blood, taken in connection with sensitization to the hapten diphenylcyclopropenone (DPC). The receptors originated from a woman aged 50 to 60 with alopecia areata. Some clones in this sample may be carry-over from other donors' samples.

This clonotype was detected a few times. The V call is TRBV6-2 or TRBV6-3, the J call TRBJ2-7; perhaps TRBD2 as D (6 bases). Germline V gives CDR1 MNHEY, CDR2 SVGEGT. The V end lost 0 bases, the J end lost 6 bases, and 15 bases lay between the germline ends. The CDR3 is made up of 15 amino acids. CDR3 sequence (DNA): TGTGCCAGCAGTTACTCCGGAGGGGCGGAAGGCGAGCAGTACTTC. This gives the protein CASSYSGGAEGEQYF.

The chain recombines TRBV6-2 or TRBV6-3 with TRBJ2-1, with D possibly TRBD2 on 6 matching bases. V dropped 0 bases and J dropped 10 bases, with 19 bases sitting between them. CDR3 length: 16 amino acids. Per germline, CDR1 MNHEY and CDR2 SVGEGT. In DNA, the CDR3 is TGTGCCAGCAGTTACTCGGCCGGGACTGGTAAATGGGAGCAGTTCTTC. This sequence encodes CASSYSAGTGKWEQFF.

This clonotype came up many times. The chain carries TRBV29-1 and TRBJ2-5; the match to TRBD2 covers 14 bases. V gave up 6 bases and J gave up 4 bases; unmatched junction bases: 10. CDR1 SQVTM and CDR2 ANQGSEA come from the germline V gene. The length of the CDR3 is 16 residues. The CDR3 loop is CSVQGLAGEKIETQYF. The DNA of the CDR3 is TGCAGCGTGCAGGGACTAGCGGGAGAAAAGATAGAGACCCAGTACTTC. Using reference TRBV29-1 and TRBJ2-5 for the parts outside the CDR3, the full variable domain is SAVISQKPSRDICQRGTSLTIQCQVDSQVTMMFWYRQQPGQSLTLIATANQGSEATYESGFVIDKFPISRPNLTFSTLTVSNMSPEDSSIYLCSVQGLAGEKIETQYFGPGTRLLVL.

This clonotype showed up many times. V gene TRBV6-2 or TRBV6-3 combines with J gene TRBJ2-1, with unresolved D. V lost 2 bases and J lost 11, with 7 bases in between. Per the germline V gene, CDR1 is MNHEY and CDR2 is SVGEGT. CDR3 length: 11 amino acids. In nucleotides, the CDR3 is TGTGCCAGCAGTTACGGAAGGAAGCAGTTCTTC. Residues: CASSYGRKQFF.

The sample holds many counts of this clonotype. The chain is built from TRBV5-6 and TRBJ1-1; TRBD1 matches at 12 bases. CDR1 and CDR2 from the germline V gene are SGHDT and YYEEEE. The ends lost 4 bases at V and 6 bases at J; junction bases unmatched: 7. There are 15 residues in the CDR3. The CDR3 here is CASSGGTGGAAEAFF. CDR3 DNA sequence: TGTGCCAGCAGCGGAGGGACAGGGGGCGCGGCTGAAGCTTTCTTT.

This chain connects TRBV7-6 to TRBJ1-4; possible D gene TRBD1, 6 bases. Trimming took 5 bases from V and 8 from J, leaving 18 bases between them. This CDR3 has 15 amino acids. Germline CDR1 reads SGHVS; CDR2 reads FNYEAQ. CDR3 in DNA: TGTGCCAGCAGCGCCCCGGGGGCCCCGGGAGAAAAACTGTTTTTT. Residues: CASSAPGAPGEKLFF.

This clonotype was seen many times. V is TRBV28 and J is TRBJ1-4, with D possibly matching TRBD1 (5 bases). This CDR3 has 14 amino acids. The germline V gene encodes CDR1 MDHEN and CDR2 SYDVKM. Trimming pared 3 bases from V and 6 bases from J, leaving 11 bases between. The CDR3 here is CASSLLQAHEKLFF. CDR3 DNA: TGTGCCAGCAGTTTGCTACAGGCCCATGAAAAACTGTTTTTT.

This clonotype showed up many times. As DNA, the CDR3 is TGTGCCAGCAGCCAAGGGACCACCGGGGAGCTGTTTTTT. As protein: CASSQGTTGELFF. The V and J genes are TRBV4-2 and TRBJ2-2; unclear D gene. Germline V lookup: CDR1 LGHNA, CDR2 YNFKEQ. V dropped 1 base and J dropped 4 bases, with 4 bases sitting between them. The CDR3 contains 13 residues.

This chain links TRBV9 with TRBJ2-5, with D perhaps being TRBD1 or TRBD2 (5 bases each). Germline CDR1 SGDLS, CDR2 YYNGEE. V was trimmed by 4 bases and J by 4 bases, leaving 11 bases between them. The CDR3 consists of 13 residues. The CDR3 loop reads CASSMFGGETQYF. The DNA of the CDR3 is TGTGCCAGCAGCATGTTTGGGGGAGAGACCCAGTACTTC.

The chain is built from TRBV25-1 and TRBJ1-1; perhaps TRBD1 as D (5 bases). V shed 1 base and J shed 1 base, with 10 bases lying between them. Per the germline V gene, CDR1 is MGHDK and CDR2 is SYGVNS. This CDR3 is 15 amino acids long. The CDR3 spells CASSESAQGNTEAFF. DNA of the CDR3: TGTGCCAGCAGTGAATCCGCGCAGGGGAACACTGAAGCTTTCTTT.

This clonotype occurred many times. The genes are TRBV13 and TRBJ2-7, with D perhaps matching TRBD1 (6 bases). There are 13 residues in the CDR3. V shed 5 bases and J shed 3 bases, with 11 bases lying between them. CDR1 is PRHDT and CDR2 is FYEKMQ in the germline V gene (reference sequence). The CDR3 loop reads CASSPQGSYEQYF. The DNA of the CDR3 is TGTGCCAGCAGCCCCCAGGGGAGCTACGAGCAGTACTTC.

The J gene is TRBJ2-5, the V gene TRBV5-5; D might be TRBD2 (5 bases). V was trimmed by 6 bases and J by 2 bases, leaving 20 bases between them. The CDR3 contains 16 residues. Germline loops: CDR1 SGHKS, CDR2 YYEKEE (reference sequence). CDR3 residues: CASNARDGVAQETQYF. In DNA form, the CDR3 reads TGTGCCAGCAACGCCCGCGACGGGGTGGCGCAAGAGACCCAGTACTTC.

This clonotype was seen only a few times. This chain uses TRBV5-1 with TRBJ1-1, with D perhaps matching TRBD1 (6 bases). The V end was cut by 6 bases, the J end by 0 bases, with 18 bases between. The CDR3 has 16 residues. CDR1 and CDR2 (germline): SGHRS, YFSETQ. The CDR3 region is CASNRETGKMNTEAFF. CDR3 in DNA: TGCGCCAGCAATCGGGAGACAGGAAAAATGAACACTGAAGCTTTCTTT.

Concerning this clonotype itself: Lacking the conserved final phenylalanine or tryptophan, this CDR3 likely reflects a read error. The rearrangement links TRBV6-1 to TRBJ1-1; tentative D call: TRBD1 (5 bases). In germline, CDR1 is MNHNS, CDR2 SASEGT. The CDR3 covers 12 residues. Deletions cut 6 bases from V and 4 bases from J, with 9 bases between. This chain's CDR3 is CASRLGGTEAFL. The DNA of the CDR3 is TGTGCCAGCAGACTTGGGGGCACTGAAGCTTTCTTA.

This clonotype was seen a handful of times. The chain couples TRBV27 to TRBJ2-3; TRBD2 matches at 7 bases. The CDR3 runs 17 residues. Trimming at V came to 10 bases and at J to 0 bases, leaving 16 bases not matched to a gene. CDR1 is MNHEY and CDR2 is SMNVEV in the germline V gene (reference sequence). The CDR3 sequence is CATHGLSGEGSTDTQYF. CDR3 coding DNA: TGTGCCACCCATGGATTATCCGGGGAGGGTAGCACAGATACGCAGTATTTT.

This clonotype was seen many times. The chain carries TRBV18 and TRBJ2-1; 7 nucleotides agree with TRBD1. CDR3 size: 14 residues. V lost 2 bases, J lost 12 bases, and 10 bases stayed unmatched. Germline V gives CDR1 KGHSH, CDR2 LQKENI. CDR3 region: CASSPILQGRGQFF. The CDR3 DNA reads TGTGCCAGCTCACCAATTTTACAGGGGAGAGGGCAGTTCTTC.